This TCR beta chain was sequenced during a study of Graves' ophthalmopathy and Graves' hyperthyroidism. This clonotype occurred many times. CDR3 regions of TCR beta were amplified from RNA transcripts. RT-PCR was first run with HTBI primers, then multiplex PCR in a second round. One entry per CDR3 protein, called by TCRdb with MiXCR from the multiplex PCR reads. The sample has a few hundred thousand distinct CDR3 sequences; about a sixth are singletons. Germline CDR1 is MNHNS and CDR2 is SASEGT. The V gene lost 1 base and the J gene lost 0 bases, with 10 bases spanning the gap. There are 15 residues in the CDR3.

Material: peripheral blood. V gene TRBV6-1 combines with J gene TRBJ2-7; D remains unclear. The receptor was isolated from an adult man with Graves' ophthalmopathy. CDR3 DNA: TGTGCCAGCAGTGAAGATTGGCGGTTCTCCTACGAGCAGTACTTC. Translation gives CASSEDWRFSYEQYF.